What follows are 14 T cell receptor beta chains derived from one specimen sequenced in a study of blood T cell repertoires in COVID-19 (dated by TCRdb to the early 2020s). Libraries were built with the immunoSEQ multiplex PCR assay. The source is immuneACCESS, and TCRdb retained only in-frame sequences with V and J called. Part of the clones is not carried over; for the studies checked, unresolved V genes explain less than half of this, and the remainder is unexplained. In this sample the table shows tens of thousands of clones, 90% of which occur a single time. The leading ten clones occupy 2.5% to 3.5% of the sample. Specimen: peripheral blood. These receptors were obtained from a human donor in a cohort sampled during active COVID-19.

This rearrangement joins TRBV21-1 to TRBJ1-6; whether TRBD1, the table's D call, matches the DNA was not checked. TRBV21-1 is assigned pseudogene status. There are 15 residues in the CDR3. The CDR3 DNA reads TGTGCCAGCAGCGCGAGACAGGGGCGCCATTCACCCCTCCACTTT. It codes for CASSARQGRHSPLHF.

The rearrangement uses TRBV6-2 or TRBV6-3 and TRBJ1-2; no clear D. The CDR3 is made up of 14 amino acids. Trimming pared 6 bases from V and 5 bases from J, leaving 16 bases between. Germline-derived CDR1 and CDR2 are MNHEY and SVGEGT. In nucleotides, the CDR3 is TGTGCCAGCAGCCCCGGACTGTCCGAGTATGGCTACACCTTC. This translates into CASSPGLSEYGYTF.

This clone was counted a single time. The J gene is TRBJ2-2, the V gene TRBV9; TRBD2 matches 12 bases. The CDR3 runs 15 residues. V lost 4 bases, J lost 8 bases, and 6 bases stayed unmatched. CDR1 is SGDLS and CDR2 is YYNGEE in the germline V gene. For the CDR3, the DNA is TGTGCCAGCAGCCACCCCACTAGCGGGAGGGGGGAGCTGTTTTTT. Its translation is CASSHPTSGRGELFF.

The chain recombines TRBV5-8 with TRBJ1-3, with D possibly TRBD1 on 6 matching bases. Germline V gene lookup returns CDR1 SGHTS and CDR2 YDEGEE. There are 15 residues in the CDR3. With 2 bases removed from V and 2 bases from J, the gap between germline ends came to 11 bases. The CDR3 DNA reads TGTGCCAGCAGCTTTCTACAGGGCCCTGGAAACACCATATATTTT. It translates to CASSFLQGPGNTIYF.

The CDR3 loop reads CASSRGDGANVLTF. The CDR3 DNA is TGCGCCAGCAGCAGGGGCGATGGGGCCAACGTCCTGACTTTC. V usage is TRBV5-1 and J usage is TRBJ2-6; perhaps TRBD1 as D (5 bases). Germline V gives CDR1 SGHRS, CDR2 YFSETQ. The CDR3 loop spans 14 amino acids. Trimming removed 4 bases at V and 3 bases at J, with 8 bases between.

This chain joins TRBV19 and TRBJ1-4, with D maybe TRBD1 (5 bases). The CDR3 consists of 12 residues. V was pared by 7 bases and J by 9 bases, with 12 bases between. From germline, CDR1 is LNHDA and CDR2 SQIVND (reference sequence). The CDR3 sequence is CASTQAGKKLFF. The CDR3 nucleotides read TGTGCCAGTACACAGGCAGGGAAAAAACTGTTTTTT.

The chain recombines TRBV6-4 with TRBJ1-2; D is ambiguous. The CDR3 spans 12 residues. Germline V CDR1 and CDR2: MRHNA, SNTAGT. Trimming took 8 bases from V and 3 from J, leaving 10 bases between them. The CDR3 bases are TGTGCCAGCTTTAACAGTCACTATGGCTACACCTTC. Translated, it gives CASFNSHYGYTF.

V and J are TRBV7-8 and TRBJ2-1; D uncertain. This CDR3 is 16 amino acids long. CDR1 and CDR2 from the germline V gene are SGHVS and FQNEAQ. V was clipped by 1 base and J by 0 bases, with 10 bases between them. The CDR3 protein is CASSLVSAHSYNEQFF. For the CDR3, the DNA is TGTGCCAGCAGCTTAGTCAGCGCCCACTCCTACAATGAGCAGTTCTTC.

The J gene is TRBJ2-5, the V gene TRBV6-5; 7 bases line up with TRBD1. Losses at the gene ends were 6 bases for V and 1 base for J; bases not matched to a gene: 8. This CDR3 contains 15 residues. The germline V gene encodes CDR1 MNHEY and CDR2 SVGAGI. CDR3 bases: TGTGCCAGCAGCCGCCAGGGACAGCTCCAAGAGACCCAGTACTTC. Its translation: CASSRQGQLQETQYF.

The CDR3 coding sequence is TGTGCCAGCAGCTTCGGTGCTTATGGCTACACCTTC. The encoded protein is CASSFGAYGYTF. The V call is TRBV11-2, the J call TRBJ1-2; D uncertain. Germline V gene sequence: CDR1 SGHAT, CDR2 FQNNGV. CDR3 length: 12 residues. V was trimmed by 3 bases and J by 5 bases, leaving 7 bases between them.

The V call is TRBV4-3, the J call TRBJ2-5; D might be TRBD2 (6 bases). This CDR3 contains 15 residues. Trimming pared 4 bases from V and 4 bases from J, leaving 16 bases between. Germline V gives CDR1 LGHNA, CDR2 YSLEER. CDR3: CASSRGTLRSETQYF. As DNA, the CDR3 is TGCGCCAGCAGCCGTGGGACTCTCCGATCAGAGACCCAGTACTTC.

The chain links TRBV28 to TRBJ2-3, with D possibly being TRBD2 (5 bases). CDR1 MDHEN and CDR2 SYDVKM come from the germline V gene. Trimming took off 1 base at V and 6 bases at J, with 14 bases between the two ends. CDR3 length: 15 amino acids. Written as DNA, the CDR3 is TGTGCCAGCAGTTTATCCGTCCGACGGGGTGATACGCAGTATTTT. Translated: CASSLSVRRGDTQYF.

V is TRBV3-1 (or the pseudogene TRBV3-2) and J is TRBJ1-1, with TRBD1 matching 7 bases. Germline CDR1 LGHDT, CDR2 YNNKEL (reference sequence). V lost 4 bases and J lost 1; bases outside the gene matches: 6. This CDR3 comprises 15 residues. This chain's CDR3 is CASSPTGQTNTEAFF. CDR3 sequence (DNA): TGTGCCAGCAGCCCGACGGGACAGACGAACACTGAAGCTTTCTTT.

The chain employs TRBV7-3 and TRBJ2-3; TRBD2 matches 7 bases. Germline CDR1 is SGHTA and CDR2 is FQGTGA. Trimming took 2 bases from V and 0 from J; bases not matched to a gene: 5. The length of the CDR3 is 16 residues. The CDR3 DNA is TGTGCCAGCAGCTTAGCGGGTAGCGGGAGCACAGATACGCAGTATTTT. Translated: CASSLAGSGSTDTQYF.